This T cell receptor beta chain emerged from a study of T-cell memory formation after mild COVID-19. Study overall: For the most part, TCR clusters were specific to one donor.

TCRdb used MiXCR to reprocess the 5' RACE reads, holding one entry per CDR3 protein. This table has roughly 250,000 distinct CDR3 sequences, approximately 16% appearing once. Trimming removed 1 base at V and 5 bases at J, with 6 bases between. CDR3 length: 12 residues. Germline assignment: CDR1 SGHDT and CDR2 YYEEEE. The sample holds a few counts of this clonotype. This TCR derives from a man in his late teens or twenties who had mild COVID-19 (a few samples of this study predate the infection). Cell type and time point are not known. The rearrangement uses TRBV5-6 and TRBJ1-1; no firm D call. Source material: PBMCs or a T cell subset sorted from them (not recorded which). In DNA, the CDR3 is TGTGCCAGCAGCTTGAGGAGAACTGAAGCTTTCTTT. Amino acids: CASSLRRTEAFF.